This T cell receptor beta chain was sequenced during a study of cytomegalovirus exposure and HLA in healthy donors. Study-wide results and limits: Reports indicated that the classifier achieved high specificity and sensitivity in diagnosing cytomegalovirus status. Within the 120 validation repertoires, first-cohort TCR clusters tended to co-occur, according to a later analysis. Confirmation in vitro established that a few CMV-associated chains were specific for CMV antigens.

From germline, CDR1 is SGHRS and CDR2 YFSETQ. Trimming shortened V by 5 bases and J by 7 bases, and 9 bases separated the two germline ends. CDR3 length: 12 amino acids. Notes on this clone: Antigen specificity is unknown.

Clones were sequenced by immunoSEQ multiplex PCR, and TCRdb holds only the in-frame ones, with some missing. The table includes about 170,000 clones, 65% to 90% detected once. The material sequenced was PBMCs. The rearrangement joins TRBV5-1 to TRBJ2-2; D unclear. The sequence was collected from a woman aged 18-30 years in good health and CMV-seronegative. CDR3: CASSLVDGELFF. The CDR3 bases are TGCGCCAGCAGTCTAGTAGACGGGGAGCTGTTTTTT.